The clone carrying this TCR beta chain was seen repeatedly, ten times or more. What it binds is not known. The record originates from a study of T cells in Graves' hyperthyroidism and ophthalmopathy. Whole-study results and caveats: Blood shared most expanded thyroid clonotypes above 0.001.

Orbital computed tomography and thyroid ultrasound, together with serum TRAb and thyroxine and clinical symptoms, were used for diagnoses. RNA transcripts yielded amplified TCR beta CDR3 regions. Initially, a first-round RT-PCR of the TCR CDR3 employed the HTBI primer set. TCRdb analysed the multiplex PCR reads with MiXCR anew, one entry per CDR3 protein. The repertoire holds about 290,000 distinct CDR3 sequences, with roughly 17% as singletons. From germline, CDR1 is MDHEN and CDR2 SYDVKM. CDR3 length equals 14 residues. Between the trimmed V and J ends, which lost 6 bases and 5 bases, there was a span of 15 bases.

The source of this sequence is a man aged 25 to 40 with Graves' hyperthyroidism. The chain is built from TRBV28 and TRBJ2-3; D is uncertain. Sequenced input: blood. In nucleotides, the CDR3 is TGTGCCAGCAGCCGGACGGCCCCCGGAGATACGCAGTATTTT. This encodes CASSRTAPGDTQYF.